This TCR beta chain was captured by sequencing in a study of CD8 T cells in Susac syndrome. This clonotype was seen a single time. TCR beta was sequenced from blood CD8+ and CD4+ T cells. An amount of RNA that ranged from roughly 0.45 to 1 ug was reverse transcribed with random hexamers. Amplification of the TCR beta CDR3 was carried out by immunoSEQ multiplex PCR, which spanned a total of 54 Vbeta and 13 Jbeta segments. TCRdb used MiXCR to reprocess the immunoSEQ multiplex PCR reads, holding one entry per CDR3 protein. The top ten clones hold 0.095% to 0.12% of a sample with under 300,000 distinct CDR3 sequences, 90% to 96% of them seen once. Trimming shortened V by 6 bases and J by 1 base, and 15 bases separated the two germline ends. This CDR3 is built from 14 residues. CDR1 DFQATT and CDR2 SNEGSKA come from the germline V gene (reference sequence).

Material: CD4+ T cells from PBMCs. The receptor was derived from a human donor with Susac syndrome. The chain uses TRBV20-1 and TRBJ1-1, with D possibly TRBD1 on 5 matching bases. This CDR3 is CSAPQENKNTEAFF. The CDR3 DNA reads TGCAGTGCCCCACAGGAAAACAAGAACACTGAAGCTTTCTTT.